These 8 T cell receptor beta chains share one sample of origin, sequenced in a study of cytomegalovirus exposure and HLA in healthy donors. Primers: 60 Vbeta forward and 13 Jbeta reverse. Here immunoSEQ multiplex PCR was the method, and the copy in TCRdb shows in-frame clones only, minus some. The sample carries around 230,000 clones, about three quarters recorded once. The sample comprised PBMCs. The receptor set was obtained from a boy aged 5-17 years in good health and CMV-seronegative.

J is TRBJ1-6 and V is TRBV28; maybe TRBD1 (6 bases). The CDR3 length is 12 residues. V lost 5 bases and J 14 bases, leaving 13 bases between the germline ends. CDR1 is MDHEN and CDR2 is SYDVKM in the germline V gene. CDR3 sequence: CASSPSGGSLHF. CDR3 sequence (DNA): TGTGCCAGCAGTCCCTCGGGGGGCTCCCTCCACTTT. Full variable domain (remainder filled in from reference TRBV28 and TRBJ1-6): DVKVTQSSRYLVKRTGEKVFLECVQDMDHENMFWYRQDPGLGLRLIYFSYDVKMKEKGDIPEGYSVSREKKERFSLILESASTNQTSMYLCASSPSGGSLHFGNGTRLTVT.

The chain employs TRBV11-3 and TRBJ2-6; D is unclear. The V end lost 5 bases, the J end lost 0 bases, and 11 bases lay between the germline ends. This CDR3 comprises 16 residues. Germline V gene sequence: CDR1 SGHNT, CDR2 YENEEA. The CDR3 loop reads CASSGPGTSGANVLTF. Written as DNA, the CDR3 is TGTGCCAGCAGCGGGCCAGGTACCTCTGGGGCCAACGTCCTGACTTTC.

The chain combines TRBV10-2 with TRBJ2-7; D is unresolved. This CDR3 spans 11 amino acids. V lost 3 bases and J lost 5, with 5 bases in between. Germline loops: CDR1 WSHSY, CDR2 SAAADI. The CDR3 sequence: CASSDGHEQYF. The CDR3 DNA reads as TGCGCCAGCAGTGACGGTCACGAGCAGTACTTC.

V is TRBV6-6 and J is TRBJ2-7, with D perhaps TRBD2 (6 bases). V was trimmed by 2 bases and J by 6 bases, leaving 14 bases between them. Germline values: CDR1 MNHNY, CDR2 SVGAGI (reference sequence). The CDR3 is made up of 14 amino acids. The CDR3 protein is CASSYGGGVFEQYF. As DNA, the CDR3 is TGTGCCAGCAGTTACGGGGGAGGAGTCTTCGAGCAGTACTTC.

Of note for this clone: One junction end disagrees with the germline gene, perhaps due to a read error. Other DNA sequences in this specimen translate into the identical CDR3. The J gene is TRBJ2-7, the V gene TRBV7-6, with 7 positions matching TRBD1. The CDR3 sequence is 15 residues long. The germline V gene has CDR1 SGHVS and CDR2 FNYEAQ. The CDR3 DNA follows: TGTGCCAGCAGCTTAGGGACCGGGACAGTCTACGAGCAGTATTTC. This gives the protein CASSLGTGTVYEQYF.

Of note for this clone: The final CDR3 position lacks the conserved phenylalanine or tryptophan, pointing to a likely read error. The chain has TRBV30 and TRBJ2-2; the D is unclear. The CDR3 is 12 amino acids. Deletions cut 5 bases from V and 4 bases from J, with 8 bases between. CDR1 is GTSNPN and CDR2 is SVGIG in the germline V gene (reference sequence). This chain's CDR3 is CAWAPGTGELFS. The DNA of the CDR3 is TGTGCCTGGGCCCCTGGCACCGGGGAGCTGTTTTCT.

This chain uses TRBV2 with TRBJ1-2; possible D gene TRBD1, 5 bases. CDR1 is SNHLY, CDR2 FYNNEI, per germline. This CDR3 is built from 16 residues. The V gene lost 5 bases and the J gene lost 0 bases, with 16 bases spanning the gap. CDR3 residues: CASSPRRAGTNYGYTF. Here the CDR3 DNA reads TGTGCCAGCAGTCCCCGCCGGGCAGGGACTAACTATGGCTACACCTTC.

The genes are TRBV10-3 and TRBJ2-7, with TRBD1 identical over 8 bases. V gave up 3 bases and J gave up 12 bases; unmatched junction bases: 13. There are 14 residues in the CDR3. Germline CDR1 reads ENHRY; CDR2 reads SYGVKD. CDR3 loop: CAISEGTGGIWGYF. The DNA of the CDR3 is TGTGCCATCAGTGAAGGGACAGGCGGCATATGGGGGTACTTC.